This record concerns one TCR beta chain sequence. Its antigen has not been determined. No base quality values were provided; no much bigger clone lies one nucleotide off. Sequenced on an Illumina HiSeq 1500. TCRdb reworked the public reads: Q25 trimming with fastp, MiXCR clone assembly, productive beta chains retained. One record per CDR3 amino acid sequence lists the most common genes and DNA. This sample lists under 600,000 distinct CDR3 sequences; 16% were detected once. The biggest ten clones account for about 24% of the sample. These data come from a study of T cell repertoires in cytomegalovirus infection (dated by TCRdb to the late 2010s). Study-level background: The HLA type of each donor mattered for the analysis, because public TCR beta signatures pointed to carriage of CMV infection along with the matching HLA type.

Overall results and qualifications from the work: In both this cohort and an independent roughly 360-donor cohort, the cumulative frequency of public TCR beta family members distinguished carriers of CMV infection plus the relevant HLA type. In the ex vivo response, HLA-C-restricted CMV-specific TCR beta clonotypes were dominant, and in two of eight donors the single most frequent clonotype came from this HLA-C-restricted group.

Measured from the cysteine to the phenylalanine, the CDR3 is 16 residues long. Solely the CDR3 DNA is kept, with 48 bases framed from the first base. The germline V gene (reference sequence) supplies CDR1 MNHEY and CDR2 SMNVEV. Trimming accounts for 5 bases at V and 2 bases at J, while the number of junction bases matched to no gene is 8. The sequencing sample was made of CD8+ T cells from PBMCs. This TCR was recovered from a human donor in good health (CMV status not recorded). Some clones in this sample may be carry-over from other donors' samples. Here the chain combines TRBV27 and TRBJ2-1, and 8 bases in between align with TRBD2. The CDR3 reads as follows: CASSPLSGGPYNEQFF. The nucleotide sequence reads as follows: TGTGCCAGCAGTCCCCTGTCGGGAGGGCCCTACAATGAGCAGTTCTTC.